A single sample is the source of the 2 T cell receptor beta chains below, sequenced in a study of T cell changes during pregnancy in multiple sclerosis. Produced via immunoSEQ multiplex PCR; TCRdb's table is partial and in-frame only. The sample includes 26,000 or so clones, under 95% of them seen just once. This specimen consisted of CD8+ T cells from peripheral blood mononuclear cells, obtained before pregnancy. These receptors were taken from a female donor with multiple sclerosis, enrolled in a pregnancy study.

V usage is TRBV28 and J usage is TRBJ1-4, with a possible D match to TRBD1 (5 bases). The CDR3 spans 17 residues. Per the germline V gene, CDR1 is MDHEN and CDR2 is SYDVKM. Deletions cut 1 base from V and 0 bases from J, with 12 bases between. DNA of the CDR3: TGTGCCAGCAGTTTATCCCGGGGGACCGCAACTAATGAAAAACTGTTTTTT. The encoded protein is CASSLSRGTATNEKLFF.

The chain employs TRBV18 and TRBJ1-1; 10 positions agree with TRBD1. From germline, CDR1 is KGHSH and CDR2 LQKENI. This CDR3 is built from 15 residues. The trim removed 3 bases at V and 5 bases at J, leaving 6 bases unmatched. The CDR3 protein is CASSPGTGDLTEAFF. For the CDR3, the DNA is TGTGCCAGCTCACCCGGGACAGGGGATTTGACTGAAGCTTTCTTT.